This T cell receptor beta chain was observed in a study of shared clonotypes between healthy human individuals. Germline V CDR1 and CDR2: MNHEY, SMNVEV (reference sequence). The CDR3 is 15 amino acids. V shed 2 bases and J 7 bases; nucleotides not matched to a gene: 7. The assay was carried out at the deep level. Generated by immunoSEQ multiplex PCR, the TCRdb table keeps only in-frame clones and is missing some. Of about 600,000 clones detected, 97% appear once; the ten largest clones hold around 0.06%. This TCR derives from a woman between 25 and 40 years old in good health. Sample: naive CD4+ T cells sorted from blood. Indicated subset: CD45RA+ positively selected. This chain uses TRBV27 with TRBJ2-2; TRBD1 matches at 7 bases. The CDR3 DNA is TGTGCCAGCAGTTTAGGGACAGTTGATATCGGGGAGCTGTTTTTT. Translation: CASSLGTVDIGELFF.